The present entry profiles one T cell receptor (beta chain) with its context. As yet, its antigen is unknown. This sample was included in a study of T cells in Graves' hyperthyroidism and ophthalmopathy. Looking at the study overall: At the time of initial diagnosis and before any treatment, peripheral blood was collected.

Overall study findings and caveats: Researchers found most expanded thyroid clonotypes above 0.001 in blood as well.

A Clinical Activity Score of at least 3, a NOSPECS grade of at least 4 and a duration under 3 months were recorded in the ophthalmopathy patients. Source material for PBMCs was around 10 ml fresh peripheral blood. Template material for amplifying TCR beta CDR3 regions consisted of RNA transcripts. The study used the HTBI primer set for a first-round RT-PCR of the TCR CDR3. TCRdb fed the multiplex PCR reads into MiXCR, producing one record per CDR3 protein. The table includes about 500,000 distinct CDR3 sequences, about 16% detected once. Sequences were obtained from blood. The clonotype was recovered from a woman between 25 and 40 years old with Graves' ophthalmopathy.

CDR3 nucleotides: TGCGCCAGCACCGCCGGATACTACAATGAGCAGTTCTTC. Its protein product is CASTAGYYNEQFF. The chain couples TRBV10-2 to TRBJ2-1; D is uncertain. The CDR3 consists of 13 residues. The V end lost 7 bases, the J end lost 3 bases, and 10 bases lay between the germline ends. Looked up from germline, CDR1 is WSHSY and CDR2 is SAAADI.